The 23 T cell receptor beta chains presented below share a single source sample, sequenced in a study of post-analysis software for immune sequencing data. Whole-study results and caveats: Five or six TRBV segments appeared more often in patients than in controls, and TRBV5-6, TRBV5-1 and TRBV20-1 were among these.

Each TCR beta cDNA library carried unique molecular identifiers. TCRdb re-derived calls from the PCR reads in MiXCR, one entry per CDR3 protein. The profile shows around 400,000 distinct CDR3 sequences, approximately 37% of them singletons. The antigens these receptors bind are not known. The material sequenced was blood. Receptor source: a girl aged 2-10 years with multiple sclerosis.

This clonotype appeared once. J is TRBJ2-5 and V is TRBV18; 8 nucleotides agree with TRBD1. From germline, CDR1 is KGHSH and CDR2 LQKENI. V lost 3 bases and J lost 3; bases outside the gene matches: 6. The CDR3 has 15 amino acids. The CDR3 DNA reads TGTGCCAGCTCACCCGGACAGGGTAGGGAAGAGACCCAGTACTTC. It codes for CASSPGQGREETQYF.

This clonotype appeared a few times. This chain uses TRBV10-3 with TRBJ2-7, with 9 bases aligning to TRBD1. Judging by the DNA end, TRBJ2-5 fits better; the J call may be wrong. The CDR3 runs 13 residues. Germline-derived CDR1 and CDR2 are ENHRY and SYGVKD. In DNA form, the CDR3 reads TGTGCCATCAGCGCAGGACAGGGGGAGACCCAGTACTTC. The encoded protein is CAISAGQGETQYF.

This clonotype appeared many times. This sequence joins TRBV6-1 and TRBJ1-2, with a weak D call TRBD1 (5 bases). The V gene's germline CDR1 is MNHNS and CDR2 SASEGT. The CDR3 runs 14 residues. V was pared by 2 bases and J by 8 bases, with 15 bases between. CDR3 sequence: CASSEYPGSTGYTF. Here the CDR3 DNA reads TGTGCCAGCAGTGAATACCCAGGGTCGACGGGCTACACCTTC.

In its sample, this clonotype was seen a few times. The chain carries TRBV4-3 and TRBJ2-5; D ambiguous. CDR1 is LGHNA and CDR2 is YSLEER in the germline V gene. Trimming cost V 0 bases and J 0 bases, with 11 bases left between them. This CDR3 is 16 amino acids long. CDR3 loop: CASSQDRNIDQETQYF. CDR3 coding DNA: TGCGCCAGCAGCCAAGATCGGAACATAGACCAAGAGACCCAGTACTTC.

The table lists this clonotype with a count of one. The chain couples TRBV7-9 to TRBJ1-5; D not certain. Trimming cost V 8 bases and J 4 bases, with 9 bases left between them. The CDR3 has 12 amino acids. The germline gives CDR1 SEHNR, CDR2 FQNEAQ (reference sequence). Here the CDR3 DNA reads TGTGCCAGCGCCTCGTGGAATCAGCCCCAGCATTTT. Amino acids: CASASWNQPQHF.

The chain links TRBV12-5 to TRBJ2-1; tentatively, D is TRBD2 (5 bases). CDR1 and CDR2 from the germline V gene are LGHNT and FRNRAP. The CDR3 length is 12 residues. Between the trimmed V and J ends, which lost 8 bases and 3 bases, there was a span of 8 bases. CDR3: CASTGNYNEQFF. The CDR3 DNA sequence: TGTGCTAGTACCGGGAACTACAATGAGCAGTTCTTC.

The rearrangement links TRBV28 to TRBJ1-2, with 9 nucleotides matching TRBD1. This CDR3 spans 14 amino acids. The V segment lost 5 bases and the J segment 2 bases; nucleotides outside the gene matches: 3. Germline CDR1 is MDHEN and CDR2 is SYDVKM. The CDR3 reads CASSHRGRNYGYTF. The DNA for the CDR3 is TGTGCCAGCAGTCACAGGGGGCGGAACTATGGCTACACCTTC.

This rearrangement joins TRBV20-1 to TRBJ2-1; 13 bases match TRBD2. CDR3 length: 16 residues. Germline V lookup: CDR1 DFQATT, CDR2 SNEGSKA (reference sequence). With V trimmed by 5 bases and J by 5 bases, 9 bases remained unmatched. CDR3 protein: CSAETSGGIRDNEQFF. The CDR3 nucleotides are TGCAGTGCTGAGACTAGCGGGGGGATAAGGGACAATGAGCAGTTCTTC.

This clonotype is a singleton in its sample. CDR3 DNA sequence: TGTGCCAGCAGTTTGGAAGAGGAAACTGAAGCTTTCTTT. It is translated as CASSLEEETEAFF. V and J are TRBV12-3 or TRBV12-4 and TRBJ1-1, with D unclear. There are 13 residues in the CDR3. The V end was cut by 3 bases, the J end by 5 bases, with 10 bases between.

The rearrangement joins TRBV19 to TRBJ1-2; tentatively, D is TRBD1 (5 bases). Trimming took off 4 bases at V and 0 bases at J, with 12 bases between the two ends. The CDR3 covers 15 residues. CDR1 is LNHDA, CDR2 SQIVND, per germline (reference sequence). The CDR3: CASSSDSASNYGYTF. The CDR3 DNA reads TGTGCCAGTAGTAGCGACAGCGCGTCTAACTATGGCTACACCTTC.

This clonotype was observed at least ten times. The chain joins TRBV29-1 to TRBJ2-7; unclear D gene. The ends were cut back, 6 bases at V and 3 bases at J, with 6 bases in the middle. Germline V gene data show CDR1 as SQVTM and CDR2 as ANQGSEA. The CDR3 has 10 amino acids. CDR3 DNA sequence: TGCAGCGTCCTGAGCTACGAGCAGTACTTC. As protein: CSVLSYEQYF.

A word on this clonotype: A read error may account for a junction end that differs from germline. V gene TRBV28 combines with J gene TRBJ2-7; TRBD1 is a possible D gene (5 bases). The germline V gene has CDR1 MDHEN and CDR2 SYDVKM. This CDR3 region has 12 residues. The CDR3 nucleotides read TGTGCCGGCAGTCCTGACAGTTACGAGCAGTACTTC. Translated: CAGSPDSYEQYF.

The chain recombines TRBV5-1 with TRBJ2-7; 7 bases line up with TRBD2. The CDR3 spans 14 residues. The germline V gene encodes CDR1 SGHRS and CDR2 YFSETQ. The J segment lost 2 bases and the V segment lost 1 base, leaving 3 bases of the junction unmatched. This CDR3 reads CASSLPSGTYEQYF. In DNA, the CDR3 is TGCGCCAGCAGCTTGCCTAGCGGAACCTACGAGCAGTACTTC.

This clonotype has only a few counts. V and J are TRBV6-5 and TRBJ1-1, with D unresolved. V shed 2 bases and J shed 4 bases, with 14 bases lying between them. The CDR3 runs 15 residues. The germline V gene encodes CDR1 MNHEY and CDR2 SVGAGI. The CDR3 loop reads CASSYPAREGTEAFF. The CDR3 DNA sequence: TGTGCCAGCAGTTACCCCGCTCGGGAGGGCACTGAAGCTTTCTTT.

The V call is TRBV28, the J call TRBJ2-5; D unclear. V was trimmed by 6 bases and J by 11 bases, leaving 22 bases between them. Germline assignment: CDR1 MDHEN and CDR2 SYDVKM. The CDR3 covers 14 residues. The CDR3 region is CASRTQAASREQYF. Written as DNA, the CDR3 is TGTGCCAGCAGAACTCAGGCGGCTTCACGTGAGCAGTACTTC.

This chain connects TRBV6-5 to TRBJ1-4; D uncertain. The CDR3 has 11 amino acids. Germline V gene lookup returns CDR1 MNHEY and CDR2 SVGAGI. V was pared by 7 bases and J by 5 bases, with 5 bases between. This chain's CDR3 is CASKQNEKLFF. CDR3 in DNA: TGTGCCAGCAAACAAAATGAAAAACTGTTTTTT.

The chain is built from TRBV5-1 and TRBJ2-7, with 14 nucleotides matching TRBD2. Germline values: CDR1 SGHRS, CDR2 YFSETQ. The trim removed 0 bases at V and 6 bases at J, leaving 2 bases unmatched. CDR3 length: 15 residues. CDR3 coding DNA: TGCGCCAGCAGCTTGGCGGGACTAGCGGGAGCCGAGCAGTACTTC. Amino acid sequence: CASSLAGLAGAEQYF.

This clonotype has just a few counts. The gene calls are TRBV27 and TRBJ2-5; weak D call: TRBD1 (5 bases). Judging by the DNA end, TRBJ2-7 fits better; the J call may be wrong. Germline V CDR1 and CDR2: MNHEY, SMNVEV (reference sequence). This CDR3 region has 15 residues. CDR3 coding DNA: TGTGCCAGCAGAGCCTCAGGGAAGGCAGGGCTCGAGCAGTACTTC. This translates into CASRASGKAGLEQYF.

This clonotype came up a few times. This chain uses TRBV29-1 with TRBJ2-3; 9 positions agree with TRBD1. Germline CDR1 reads SQVTM; CDR2 reads ANQGSEA. CDR3 length equals 14 residues. Trimming at V came to 6 bases and at J to 1 base, leaving 5 bases not matched to a gene. The CDR3 here is CSVEQGARTDTQYF. The CDR3 DNA reads as TGCAGCGTGGAACAGGGGGCTCGCACAGATACGCAGTATTTT.

This clonotype has only a few counts. V usage is TRBV4-3 and J usage is TRBJ1-2; the D gene is possibly TRBD1 (6 bases). V shed 9 bases and J shed 2 bases, with 16 bases lying between them. This CDR3 has 14 amino acids. Per the germline V gene, CDR1 is LGHNA and CDR2 is YSLEER. CDR3 amino acids: CASRRTAGNYGYTF. The CDR3 nucleotides read TGCGCCAGTAGACGGACAGCCGGAAACTATGGCTACACCTTC.

The J gene is TRBJ1-5, the V gene TRBV9; D is undetermined. Germline values: CDR1 SGDLS, CDR2 YYNGEE. This CDR3 comprises 15 residues. The germline V and J ends were trimmed by 0 bases and 0 bases, with 7 bases remaining between them. CDR3 in DNA: TGTGCCAGCAGCGTAGCCGCAAATAGCAATCAGCCCCAGCATTTT. Translation: CASSVAANSNQPQHF.

The chain employs TRBV7-9 and TRBJ2-3, with a possible D match to TRBD1 (6 bases). V was clipped by 1 base and J by 2 bases, with 13 bases between them. Looked up from germline, CDR1 is SEHNR and CDR2 is FQNEAQ (reference sequence). The CDR3 extends over 16 amino acids. This CDR3 reads CASSLEADRFTDTQYF. As DNA, the CDR3 is TGTGCCAGCAGCTTAGAGGCTGACAGGTTCACAGATACGCAGTATTTT.

This clonotype was counted only a few times. The chain uses TRBV7-8 and TRBJ2-1; TRBD2 might be the D (5 bases). Trimming cost V 3 bases and J 8 bases, with 11 bases left between them. CDR1 SGHVS and CDR2 FQNEAQ come from the germline V gene. This CDR3 has 13 residues. The CDR3 bases are TGTGCCAGCAGCTTGGGAGTTAGGGATGAGCAGTTCTTC. Translation gives CASSLGVRDEQFF.